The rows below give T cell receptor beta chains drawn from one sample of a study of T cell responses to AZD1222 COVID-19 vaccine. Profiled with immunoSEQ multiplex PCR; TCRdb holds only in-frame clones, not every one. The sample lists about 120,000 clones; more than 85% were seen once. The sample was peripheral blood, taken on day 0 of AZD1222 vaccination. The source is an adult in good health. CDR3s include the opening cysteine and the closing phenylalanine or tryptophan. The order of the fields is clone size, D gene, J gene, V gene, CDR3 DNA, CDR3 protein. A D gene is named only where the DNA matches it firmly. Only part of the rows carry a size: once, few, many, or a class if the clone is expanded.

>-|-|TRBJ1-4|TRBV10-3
TGTGCCATCAGTGACAAGGGGGGGGAAAAACTGTTTTTT
CAISDKGGEKLFF
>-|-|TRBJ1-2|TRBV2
TGTGCCTCAAAGGGCCTTCGGGGGGTCTATGGCTACACCTTC
CASKGLRGVYGYTF
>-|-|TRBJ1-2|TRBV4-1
TGCGCCAGCAGCCACGGAATAGACAGGACCGTCTATGGCTACACCTTC
CASSHGIDRTVYGYTF
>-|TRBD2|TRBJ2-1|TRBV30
TGTGCCTGGAACTTTGATGGACTAGCGGGAGTGAATGAGCAGTTCTTC
CAWNFDGLAGVNEQFF
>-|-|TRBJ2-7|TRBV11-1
TGTGCCAGCAGGGCGACAGGTGTTTCCTACGAGCAGTACTTC
CASRATGVSYEQYF
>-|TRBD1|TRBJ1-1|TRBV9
TGTGCCAGCAGCCGCAGGGGGCCGGACACTGAAGCTTTCTTT
CASSRRGPDTEAFF
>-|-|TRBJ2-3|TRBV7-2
TGTGCCAGCAGCCCCGACTACCTTAGCACAGATACGCAGTATTTT
CASSPDYLSTDTQYF
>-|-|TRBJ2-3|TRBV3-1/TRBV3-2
TGTGCCAGCAGCCAAGGACCCCTCTGGGGCACAGATACGCAGTATTTT
CASSQGPLWGTDTQYF
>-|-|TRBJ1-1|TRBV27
TGTGCCAGCAGTTTAATAGGGCTCACTGAAGCTTTCTTT
CASSLIGLTEAFF
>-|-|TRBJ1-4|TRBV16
TGTGCCAGCAGCCAACCGGGCGACCCAGAAAAACTGTTTTTT
CASSQPGDPEKLFF
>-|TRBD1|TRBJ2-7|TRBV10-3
TGTGCCATCAGGGGGGGACAGGGTACCCACGAGCAGTACTTC
CAIRGGQGTHEQYF
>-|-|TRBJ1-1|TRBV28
TGTGCCAGCAGTTTTTTGGGTTTAAACACTGAAGCTTTCTTT
CASSFLGLNTEAFF
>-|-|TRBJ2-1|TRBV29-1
TGCAGCGTCACGGGGGGAGACAGGGGATACAATGAGCAGTTCTTC
CSVTGGDRGYNEQFF
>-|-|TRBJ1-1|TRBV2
TGTGCCAGCGGGGGAGGGGTAGGCGCTTTCTTT
CASGGGVGAFF
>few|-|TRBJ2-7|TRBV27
TGTGCCAGCAGTCTGAAACGGACGGGTCCCTACGAGCAGTACTTC
CASSLKRTGPYEQYF
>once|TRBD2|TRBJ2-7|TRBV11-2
TGTGCCAGCAGCTTCGCGGGGGGCCAGTACGAGCAGTACTTC
CASSFAGGQYEQYF
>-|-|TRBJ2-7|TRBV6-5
TGTGCCAGCAGTTACCGCGGACCGTACGAGCAGTACTTC
CASSYRGPYEQYF
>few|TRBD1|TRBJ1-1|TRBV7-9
TGTGCCAGCAGCTGGGGGACAGGGACTGAAGCTTTCTTT
CASSWGTGTEAFF
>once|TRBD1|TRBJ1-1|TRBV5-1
TGCGCCAGCAGCTGGGAGGGGGACAGGGGTACTGAAGCTTTCTTT
CASSWEGDRGTEAFF
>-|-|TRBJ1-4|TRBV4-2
TGTGCCAGCAGCCACCTAGCACCGTTGGGTGAAAAACTGTTTTTT
CASSHLAPLGEKLFF
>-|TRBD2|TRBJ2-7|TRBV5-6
TGTGCCAGCAGCTCGGAGGCTAGCGGGATTTACGAGCAGTACTTC
CASSSEASGIYEQYF
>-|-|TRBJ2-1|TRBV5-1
TGCGCCAGCAGCTTGGGACACAATTACAATGAGCAGTTCTTC
CASSLGHNYNEQFF
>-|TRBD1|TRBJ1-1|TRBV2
TGTGCCGGACAGGCCTCGAACACTGAAGCTTTCTTT
CAGQASNTEAFF
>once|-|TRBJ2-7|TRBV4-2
TGTGCCAGCAGCCAAGAGGGGTGGAGGGAGCAGTACTTC
CASSQEGWREQYF
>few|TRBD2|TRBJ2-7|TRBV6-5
TGTGCCAGCAGAACGACTAGCGGAGTCCCCTACGAGCAGTACTTC
CASRTTSGVPYEQYF
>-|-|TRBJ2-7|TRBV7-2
TGTGCCAGCAGCTTAGCCCTTAGGGGGGAGCAGTACTTC
CASSLALRGEQYF
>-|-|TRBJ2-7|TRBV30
TGTGCCTGGAGCTGGAAGGACAGTAGGGGCTCCCACGAGCAGTACTTC
CAWSWKDSRGSHEQYF
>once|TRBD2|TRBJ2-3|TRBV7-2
TGTGCCAGCAGCTTACCTCGCGGGGGGGCGGAGTGGAGCACAGATACGCAGTATTTT
CASSLPRGGAEWSTDTQYF
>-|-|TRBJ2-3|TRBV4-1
TGCGCCAGCAGCCAAGATGCCCTCGGTAGCGGATACACAGATACGCAGTATTTT
CASSQDALGSGYTDTQYF
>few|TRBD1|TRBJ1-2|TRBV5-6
TGTGCCAGCAGCTTGGGCTTGGACAGGGGACATGGCTACACCTTC
CASSLGLDRGHGYTF
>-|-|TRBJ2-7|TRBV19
TGTGCCAGTAGTCAAACACAGGGCTACGAGCAGTACTTC
CASSQTQGYEQYF
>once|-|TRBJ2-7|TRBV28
TGTGCCAGCAGTTTTTTGGCGGGAGAGCAGTACTTC
CASSFLAGEQYF
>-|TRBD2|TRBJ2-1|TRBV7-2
TGTGCCAGCAGCTCGGCCGTAGCGGGAAGGTACAATGAGCAGTTCTTC
CASSSAVAGRYNEQFF
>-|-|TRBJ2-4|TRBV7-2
TGTGCCGTTGGGCAGGCCGCTCAGGCAAACATTCAGTACTTC
CAVGQAAQANIQYF
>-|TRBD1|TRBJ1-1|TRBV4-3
TGCGCCAGCAGCCAAGGTGGGACAGGGTTTACTGAAGCTTTCTTT
CASSQGGTGFTEAFF
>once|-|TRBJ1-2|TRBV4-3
TGCGCCAGCAGCCAAGCCAGGGGCGCTTACTATGGCTACACCTTC
CASSQARGAYYGYTF
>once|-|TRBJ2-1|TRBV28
TGTGCCAGCAGACCCGGGCTGAGGTTTGGTAATGAGCAGTTCTTC
CASRPGLRFGNEQFF
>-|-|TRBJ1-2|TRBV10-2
TGCGCCAGCAGTGACGGAGTCGGCCGGGGAGGTAACTATGGCTACACCTTC
CASSDGVGRGGNYGYTF
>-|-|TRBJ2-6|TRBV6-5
TGTGCCAGCAGTTACTCGATGGGCGCTGGGGCCAACGTCCTGACTTTC
CASSYSMGAGANVLTF
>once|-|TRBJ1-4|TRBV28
TGTGCCAGCAGTTTGTTGAATTCTAATGAAAAACTGTTTTTT
CASSLLNSNEKLFF
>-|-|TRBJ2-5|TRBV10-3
TGTGCCATCAGTGAGGACGGGGGGACCCAGTACTTC
CAISEDGGTQYF
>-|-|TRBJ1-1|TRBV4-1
TGCGCCAGCAGCCAAGTTTCGGAAAGGAACACTGAAGCTTTCTTT
CASSQVSERNTEAFF
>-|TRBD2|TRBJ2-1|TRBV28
TGTGCCAGCAGTCCCCGGCTGGGACTAGCGTACCACAATGAGCAGTTCTTC
CASSPRLGLAYHNEQFF
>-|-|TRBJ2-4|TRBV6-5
TGTGCCAGCAGAGTCGCCCGGGACCGTGGGGACATTCAGTACTTC
CASRVARDRGDIQYF
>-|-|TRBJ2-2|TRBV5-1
TGCGCCAGCAGCCCGGGAGCGAACACCGGGGAGCTGTTTTTT
CASSPGANTGELFF
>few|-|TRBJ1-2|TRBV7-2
TGTGCCAGCAGCCCCGGGACGGCAGGGGTTATAGTTTCCGATGGCTACACCTTC
CASSPGTAGVIVSDGYTF